Listed below are T cell receptor beta chains from one sample, sequenced in a study of cytomegalovirus exposure and HLA in healthy donors. This table comes from immunoSEQ multiplex PCR, and its TCRdb copy is limited to in-frame clones, with some not included. The profile shows around 100,000 clones, more than 60% of them singletons. The sequenced material came from PBMCs. These receptors all stem from a female donor in good health and CMV-seropositive. Both conserved end residues are part of each CDR3. Size is omitted from some rows. Given values are once, few, many or a class for expanded clones.

V gene,J gene,clone size,CDR3 protein
TRBV4-2,TRBJ2-3,-,CASSHSTGDGEDTQYF
TRBV7-2,TRBJ1-6,-,CASDPGRGRSPLHF
TRBV9,TRBJ1-2,-,CASSVGTESYTF
TRBV5-5,TRBJ1-5,few,CASSLQGKSNQPQHF
TRBV9,TRBJ2-7,-,CASSVEQGAYEQYF
TRBV5-1,TRBJ2-5,-,CASSLGLAGGPVQETQYF
TRBV7-9,TRBJ1-6,-,CASSLDVEGAPLHF
TRBV18,TRBJ2-7,-,CASSPPQREGHEQYF
TRBV2,TRBJ2-2,-,CASSEASAGAGELFF
TRBV7-9,TRBJ2-5,-,CASSLRLADQETQYF
TRBV5-1,TRBJ2-7,-,CASSVGQTYEQYF
TRBV29-1,TRBJ2-7,once,CSVQRGPYEQYF
TRBV5-6,TRBJ1-6,-,CASSTPGTGGANQNSPLHF
TRBV15,TRBJ2-3,once,CATSTSLASGAPWGRDTQYF
TRBV27,-,-,CATKEGQPYEQYF
TRBV7-8,TRBJ1-4,-,CASSRTGGDEKLFF
TRBV4-2,TRBJ1-4,-,CASSQEILPTNEKLFF
TRBV19,TRBJ2-2,few,CATRGLAGSRGTGELFF
TRBV10-3,TRBJ2-5,once,CAISRDTQETQYF
TRBV11-2,TRBJ2-3,-,CASSSQPGLDTDTQYF
TRBV14,TRBJ1-3,-,CASSQGDRGNTIYF